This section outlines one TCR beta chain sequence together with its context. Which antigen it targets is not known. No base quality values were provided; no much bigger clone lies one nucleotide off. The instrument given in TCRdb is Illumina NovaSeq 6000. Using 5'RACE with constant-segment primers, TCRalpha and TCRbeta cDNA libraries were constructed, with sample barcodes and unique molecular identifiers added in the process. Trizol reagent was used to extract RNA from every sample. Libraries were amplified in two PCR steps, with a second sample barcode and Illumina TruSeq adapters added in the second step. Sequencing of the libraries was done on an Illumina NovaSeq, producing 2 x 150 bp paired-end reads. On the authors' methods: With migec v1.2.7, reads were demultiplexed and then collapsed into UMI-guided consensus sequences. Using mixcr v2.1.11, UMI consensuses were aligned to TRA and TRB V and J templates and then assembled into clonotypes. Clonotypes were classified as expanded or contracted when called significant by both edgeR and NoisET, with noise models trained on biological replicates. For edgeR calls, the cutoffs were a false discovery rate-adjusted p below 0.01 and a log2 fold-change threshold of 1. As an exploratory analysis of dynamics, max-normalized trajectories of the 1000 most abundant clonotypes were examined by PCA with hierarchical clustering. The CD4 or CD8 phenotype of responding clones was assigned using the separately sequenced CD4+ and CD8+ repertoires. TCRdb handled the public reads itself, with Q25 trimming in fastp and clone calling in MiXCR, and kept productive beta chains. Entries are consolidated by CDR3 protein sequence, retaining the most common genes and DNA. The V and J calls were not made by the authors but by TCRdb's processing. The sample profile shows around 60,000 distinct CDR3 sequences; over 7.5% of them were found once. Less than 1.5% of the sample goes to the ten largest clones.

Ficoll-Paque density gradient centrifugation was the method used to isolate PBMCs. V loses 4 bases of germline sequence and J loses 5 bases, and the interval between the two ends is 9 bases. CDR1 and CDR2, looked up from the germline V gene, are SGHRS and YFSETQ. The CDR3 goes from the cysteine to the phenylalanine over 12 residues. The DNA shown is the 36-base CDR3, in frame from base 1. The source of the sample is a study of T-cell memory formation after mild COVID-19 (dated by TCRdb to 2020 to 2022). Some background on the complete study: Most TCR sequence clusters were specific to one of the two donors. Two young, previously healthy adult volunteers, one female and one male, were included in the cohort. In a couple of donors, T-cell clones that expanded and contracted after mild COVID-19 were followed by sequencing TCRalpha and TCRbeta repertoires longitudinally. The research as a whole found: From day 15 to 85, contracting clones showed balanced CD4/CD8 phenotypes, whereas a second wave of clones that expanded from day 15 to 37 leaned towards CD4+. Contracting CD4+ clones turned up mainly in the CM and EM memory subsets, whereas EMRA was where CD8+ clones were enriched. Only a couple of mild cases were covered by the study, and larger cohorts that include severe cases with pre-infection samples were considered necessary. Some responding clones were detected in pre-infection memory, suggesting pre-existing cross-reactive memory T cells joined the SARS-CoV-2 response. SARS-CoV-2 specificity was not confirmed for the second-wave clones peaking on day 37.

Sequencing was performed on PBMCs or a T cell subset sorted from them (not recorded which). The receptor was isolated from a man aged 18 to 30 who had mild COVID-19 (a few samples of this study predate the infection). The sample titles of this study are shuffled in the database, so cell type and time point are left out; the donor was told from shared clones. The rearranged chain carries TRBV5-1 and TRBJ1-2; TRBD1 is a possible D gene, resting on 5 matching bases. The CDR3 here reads CASSPDRYGYTF. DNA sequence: TGCGCCAGCAGCCCTGACAGATATGGCTACACCTTC.